This T cell receptor (beta chain) was profiled in a study of response to subunit inactivated influenza vaccine. In its sample, this clonotype was seen many times. TCRdb processed the RT-PCR reads anew with MiXCR; each CDR3 protein has one entry. The sample records 150,000 to 200,000 distinct CDR3 sequences, over 9.5% being singletons. The same data also went into a second study, on T cells expressing NK-cell markers. That work states: Researchers built TCR beta cDNA using 5'RACE template switching with UMIs. From sorted CD3+CD56+NKG2C+, CD3+CD56+NKG2C- and CD3+CD56-NKG2C+ T cells came the TCR beta repertoires.

The sample in question was CD8+ T cells sorted from PBMCs, obtained less than 13 days after vaccination. This TCR came from a man in his fifties who received an inactivated influenza vaccine.

CDR3 nucleotides: TGCGCCAGCAGCCAAGGTTCGGGACAGGGCTTCATGACAGATACGCAGTATTTT. Residues: CASSQGSGQGFMTDTQYF. This chain links TRBV4-3 with TRBJ2-3, with 9 bases fitting TRBD1. This CDR3 has 18 amino acids. Looked up from germline, CDR1 is LGHNA and CDR2 is YSLEER. V lost 1 base and J lost 3; bases outside the gene matches: 11.